These 29 T cell receptor beta chains were sequenced from one sample in a study of blood T cells in healthy people across ages. Together with a sample-barcoded 5' primer, a J-beta primer mix was included in a second PCR lasting about 6 to 12 cycles. TCRdb independently ran MiXCR on the 5' RACE reads; one entry per CDR3 protein. The sample shows approximately 1.5 million distinct CDR3 sequences, around 36% of them seen only once. Material for sequencing was blood. Receptors were obtained from a young woman in good health.

The chain links TRBV20-1 to TRBJ2-1; 9 positions agree with TRBD2. CDR3 length equals 18 residues. V shed 5 bases and J 0 bases; nucleotides not matched to a gene: 14. Germline CDR1 DFQATT, CDR2 SNEGSKA (reference sequence). The CDR3 is CSAEWLAGTRSSYNEQFF. In DNA form, the CDR3 reads TGCAGTGCTGAGTGGCTAGCGGGGACCCGAAGCTCCTACAATGAGCAGTTCTTC.

The chain combines TRBV7-2 with TRBJ2-3; a weak D match, TRBD2 (5 bases). The CDR3 has 14 residues. V dropped 3 bases and J dropped 9 bases, with 16 bases sitting between them. CDR1 and CDR2 from the germline V gene are SGHTA and FQGNSA. The CDR3 region is CASSFRVEADTQYF. CDR3 DNA sequence: TGTGCCAGCAGCTTCCGCGTGGAGGCGGACACGCAGTATTTT.

This clonotype came up a few times. In nucleotides, the CDR3 is TGTGCCAGCAGCCAAGCACCCGGGACTAGCGGGAGGCCGAGCTCCTACGAGCAGTACTTC. This gives the protein CASSQAPGTSGRPSSYEQYF. The rearrangement joins TRBV3-1 to TRBJ2-7; 15 nucleotides match TRBD2. Trimming at V came to 1 base and at J to 0 bases, leaving 10 bases not matched to a gene. The CDR3 runs to 20 residues. CDR1 is LGHDT, CDR2 YNNKEL, per germline (reference sequence).

The chain employs TRBV9 and TRBJ1-1; D might be TRBD1 (6 bases). The CDR3 contains 14 residues. Germline values: CDR1 SGDLS, CDR2 YYNGEE. Trimming removed 3 bases from V and 3 bases from J, with 12 bases in between. Here the CDR3 DNA reads TGTGCCAGCAGCGGCACCGGGACATACACTGAAGCTTTCTTT. Protein sequence: CASSGTGTYTEAFF. The entire variable domain, with the rest obtained from reference TRBV9 and TRBJ1-1, is as follows: DSGVTQTPKHLITATGQRVTLRCSPRSGDLSVYWYQQSLDQGLQFLIQYYNGEERAKGNILERFSAQQFPDLHSELNLSSLELGDSALYFCASSGTGTYTEAFFGQGTRLTVV.

The chain carries TRBV28 and TRBJ2-7, with TRBD2 matching over 7 bases. CDR3 size: 15 residues. Germline CDR1 reads MDHEN; CDR2 reads SYDVKM. J gave up 2 bases and V 10 bases, and 14 bases lay outside the gene matches. The CDR3 spells CANTKGLADTYEQYF. Here the CDR3 DNA reads TGTGCCAACACCAAAGGGCTAGCGGATACCTACGAGCAGTACTTC.

This clonotype turned up a few times. The chain couples TRBV6-1 to TRBJ1-4; the D is unclear. The germline V and J ends were trimmed by 8 bases and 7 bases, with 14 bases remaining between them. The CDR3 is 13 residues long. Germline assignment: CDR1 MNHNS and CDR2 SASEGT. This chain's CDR3 is CASALTLGEKLFF. DNA of the CDR3: TGTGCCAGCGCGCTGACTCTTGGTGAAAAACTGTTTTTT.

The J gene is TRBJ2-3, the V gene TRBV7-9; 10 nucleotides align to TRBD2. CDR3 length: 16 residues. J gave up 3 bases and V 3 bases, and 6 bases lay outside the gene matches. Germline CDR1 reads SEHNR; CDR2 reads FQNEAQ (reference sequence). The CDR3 reads CASSLSSGGGTDTQYF. The CDR3 DNA reads TGTGCCAGCAGCTTGTCTAGCGGGGGTGGTACAGATACGCAGTATTTT.

This clonotype was seen a handful of times. The chain employs TRBV18 and TRBJ2-7; no firm D call. With the DNA end fitting TRBJ2-5 better, the J assignment may be wrong. Germline assignment: CDR1 KGHSH and CDR2 LQKENI. CDR3 size: 13 residues. The CDR3 nucleotides are TGTGCCAGCTCTCGGGTCCAAACCGAGACCCAGTACTTC. It translates to CASSRVQTETQYF.

The genes are TRBV10-3 and TRBJ2-3; 8 positions agree with TRBD2. This CDR3 spans 12 amino acids. V was clipped by 11 bases and J by 1 base; unmatched bases: 2. Per germline, CDR1 ENHRY and CDR2 SYGVKD. The CDR3 coding sequence is TGTGCCGTCGGGGGGGGCACAGATACGCAGTATTTT. Residues: CAVGGGTDTQYF.

On this clonotype: A read error may be the cause here, since a much bigger clone is one base away. The chain uses TRBV5-1 and TRBJ2-1, with a possible D match to TRBD1 (7 bases). The CDR3 has 15 residues. Germline CDR1 reads SGHRS; CDR2 reads YFSETQ. Deletions cut 6 bases from V and 9 bases from J, with 22 bases between. DNA for the CDR3: TGCGCCAGCACCCGCGGAGGGGGCGCGAGGAGTGAGCAGTTCTTC. The encoded protein is CASTRGGGARSEQFF.

The V and J genes are TRBV5-1 and TRBJ1-4, with 8 bases aligning to TRBD1. The V segment lost 4 bases and the J segment 7 bases; nucleotides outside the gene matches: 6. Per the germline V gene, CDR1 is SGHRS and CDR2 is YFSETQ. This CDR3 has 14 amino acids. The CDR3 region is CASSPDRDGEKLFF. The CDR3 region has the DNA TGCGCCAGCAGCCCGGACAGGGACGGTGAAAAACTGTTTTTT.

The count of this clonotype is one. The CDR3 nucleotides are TGTGCCAGCAGCCCTCGACAGGGGGGTGGCAATGAGCAGTTCTTC. Translation: CASSPRQGGGNEQFF. The chain employs TRBV7-2 and TRBJ2-1; 9 nucleotides align to TRBD1. V lost 5 bases to trimming and J lost 6 bases; unmatched junction nucleotides: 8. The CDR3 is made up of 15 amino acids. Germline assignment: CDR1 SGHTA and CDR2 FQGNSA.

The rearrangement uses TRBV20-1 and TRBJ2-3; weak D call: TRBD2 (5 bases). V gave up 3 bases and J gave up 12 bases, with 25 bases separating them. The CDR3 covers 15 residues. From germline, CDR1 is DFQATT and CDR2 SNEGSKA (reference sequence). The DNA for the CDR3 is TGCAGTGCTAGTCCCACTAGTAGGGCAGGAGAGGGTCAGTATTTT. Translation gives CSASPTSRAGEGQYF.

In its sample, this clonotype was seen once. The junction departs from the called germline gene at one end, perhaps through a read error. The chain employs TRBV28 and TRBJ1-1; D might be TRBD1 (6 bases). There are 13 residues in the CDR3. The germline V gene has CDR1 MDHEN and CDR2 SYDVKM. The CDR3 DNA reads as TGTGCCTGCAGTATAACCCCGGGACAAGAAGCTTTCTTT. It yields the protein CACSITPGQEAFF.

The sample holds one count of this clonotype. A read error may explain this, as a much larger clone is one base away. This rearrangement joins TRBV10-3 to TRBJ2-7; 10 bases match TRBD1. This CDR3 spans 19 amino acids. In germline, CDR1 is ENHRY, CDR2 SYGVKD. In DNA, the CDR3 is TGTGCCATCGGTGAGTCGAGTTTAGGGGACAGGGGCCACCTATACGAGCAGTACTTC. Encoded protein: CAIGESSLGDRGHLYEQYF.

The CDR3 DNA follows: TGTGCCAGCAGCGTACAAGCGGGGGGCCACCAAGAGACCCAGTACTTC. Translated, it gives CASSVQAGGHQETQYF. V gene TRBV9 combines with J gene TRBJ2-5; 9 bases are shared with TRBD2. This CDR3 contains 16 residues. Germline V gives CDR1 SGDLS, CDR2 YYNGEE. V was pared by 1 base and J by 0 bases, with 4 bases of the junction left unmatched.

Written as DNA, the CDR3 is TGCAGTGGAGGGGGCGGCTTTGGGGAAAAACTGTTTTTT. As protein: CSGGGGFGEKLFF. The chain employs TRBV29-1 and TRBJ1-4; 7 bases fit TRBD1. CDR1 and CDR2 (germline): SQVTM, ANQGSEA. CDR3 length equals 13 residues.

This clonotype was found a few times. The V and J genes are TRBV12-3 or TRBV12-4 and TRBJ2-1, with 12 positions matching TRBD2. Trimming cost V 7 bases and J 9 bases; bases outside gene matches: 7. The CDR3 runs to 14 residues. In nucleotides, the CDR3 is TGTGCCAGCACCATCTCTAGCGGGAGGGGTGAGCAGTTCTTC. Protein sequence: CASTISSGRGEQFF.

V is TRBV6-4 and J is TRBJ2-6, with no clear D. The germline CDR1 and CDR2 sequences are MRHNA and SNTAGT. Trimming shortened V by 2 bases and J by 0 bases, and 14 bases separated the two germline ends. This CDR3 contains 18 residues. The CDR3 nucleotides are TGTGCCAGCAGTGACGGGCACCTTACTTCCTCTGGGGCCAACGTCCTGACTTTC. Translated: CASSDGHLTSSGANVLTF.

The V gene is TRBV9, the J gene TRBJ2-7; no definite D call. This CDR3 comprises 13 residues. The V end was cut by 4 bases, the J end by 0 bases, with 8 bases between. Per germline, CDR1 SGDLS and CDR2 YYNGEE. The CDR3 nucleotides read TGTGCCAGCAGCCCCCAGGACTCCTACGAGCAGTACTTC. This codes for CASSPQDSYEQYF.

This clonotype was detected only a few times. The chain carries TRBV7-9 and TRBJ2-1; D is ambiguous. V was trimmed by 5 bases and J by 6 bases, leaving 11 bases between them. Germline CDR1 reads SEHNR; CDR2 reads FQNEAQ (reference sequence). This CDR3 has 13 amino acids. The CDR3 DNA follows: TGTGCCAGCAGCCCCCCAAGTACCAATGAGCAGTTCTTC. Translating gives CASSPPSTNEQFF.

The J gene is TRBJ1-1, the V gene TRBV5-1; possible D gene TRBD1, 5 bases. The V and J ends lost 1 base and 4 bases respectively, with 17 bases between them. The CDR3 runs to 16 residues. CDR1 is SGHRS, CDR2 YFSETQ, per germline. The CDR3: CASSLSGVVRATEAFF. The CDR3 bases are TGCGCCAGCAGCTTGTCTGGCGTGGTCAGGGCCACTGAAGCTTTCTTT.

The gene calls are TRBV20-1 and TRBJ2-1; 11 bases are a match to TRBD1. The germline gives CDR1 DFQATT, CDR2 SNEGSKA (reference sequence). The CDR3 consists of 16 residues. With 0 bases clipped from V and 2 bases from J, the junction kept 3 bases outside the gene matches. The CDR3 region is CSARDAGQGAYNEQFF. The CDR3 DNA is TGCAGTGCTAGAGATGCGGGACAGGGGGCCTACAATGAGCAGTTCTTC.

For the CDR3, the DNA is TGTGCCAGCACTCCGTCAAGGGTTCGGAGCACAGATACGCAGTATTTT. It is translated as CASTPSRVRSTDTQYF. The chain is built from TRBV2 and TRBJ2-3; D remains unclear. The germline V gene encodes CDR1 SNHLY and CDR2 FYNNEI. This CDR3 comprises 16 residues. V was shortened by 7 bases and J by 0 bases, with 17 bases between the two germline ends.

This clonotype was seen only a few times. The chain has TRBV10-3 and TRBJ2-1; TRBD1 aligns across 9 bases. Germline V gene lookup returns CDR1 ENHRY and CDR2 SYGVKD. J was trimmed by 2 bases and V by 3 bases; bases with no gene match: 5. The CDR3 is made up of 16 amino acids. The DNA of the CDR3 is TGTGCCATCAGTGATCGGGGACAGGGTACCTACAATGAGCAGTTCTTC. This codes for CAISDRGQGTYNEQFF.

V gene TRBV5-1 combines with J gene TRBJ2-3; 13 positions match TRBD2. Trimming took 4 bases from V and 0 from J; bases not matched to a gene: 8. CDR3 length equals 18 residues. CDR1 and CDR2 from the germline V gene are SGHRS and YFSETQ. The chain's CDR3 is CASSNTSGRAGSTDTQYF. CDR3 coding DNA: TGCGCCAGCAGCAACACTAGCGGGAGGGCCGGGAGCACAGATACGCAGTATTTT.

This clonotype has just one count. The chain joins TRBV3-1 to TRBJ2-7, with D perhaps assigned TRBD1 or TRBD2 (5 bases each). The CDR3 runs to 14 residues. CDR1 LGHDT and CDR2 YNNKEL come from the germline V gene (reference sequence). Trimming took 3 bases from V and 1 from J, leaving 10 bases between them. The CDR3 reads CASSQGPASYEQYF. Written as DNA, the CDR3 is TGTGCCAGCAGCCAGGGACCAGCATCCTACGAGCAGTACTTC.

V is TRBV20-1 and J is TRBJ2-3, with 12 bases that match TRBD2. The length of the CDR3 is 15 residues. The V segment lost 6 bases and the J segment 4 bases; nucleotides outside the gene matches: 8. The germline V gene encodes CDR1 DFQATT and CDR2 SNEGSKA (reference sequence). The CDR3 protein is CSARLAGDRPDTQYF. DNA for the CDR3: TGCAGTGCAAGACTAGCGGGAGACAGGCCAGATACGCAGTATTTT.

J is TRBJ2-1 and V is TRBV27, with TRBD2 identical over 9 bases. The CDR3 has 16 amino acids. J lost 4 bases, V lost 4 bases, and 8 bases had no gene match. From germline, CDR1 is MNHEY and CDR2 SMNVEV (reference sequence). CDR3 protein: CASSSLAGFPYNEQFF. CDR3 coding DNA: TGTGCCAGCAGTTCCCTAGCGGGGTTCCCTTACAATGAGCAGTTCTTC.